This paragraph covers one TCR beta chain sequence. Repertoires were generated with immunoSEQ multiplex PCR, while TCRdb's copy carries only in-frame clones and drops some. The data contain more than 50,000 clones, approximately 80% of them singletons. The data were taken from a study of blood T cell repertoires in COVID-19. Germline V gene lookup returns CDR1 KGHSH and CDR2 LQKENI. The CDR3 contains 14 residues. V was pared by 5 bases and J by 8 bases, with 18 bases between. This sequence joins TRBV18 and TRBJ1-2; D perhaps matches TRBD1 (6 bases). The source is a man between 65 and 80 years old with active or convalescent COVID-19. The sequenced sample consisted of peripheral blood. The CDR3 reads CASSIQGFSRGYTF. CDR3 DNA: TGTGCCAGCTCAATACAGGGTTTTAGTCGCGGCTACACCTTC.